What follows are 26 T cell receptor beta chains derived from one specimen sequenced in a study of CD4 T cells in relation to SARS-CoV-2 and coronaviruses. Libraries were prepared by immunoSEQ multiplex PCR; TCRdb keeps only in-frame clonotypes and omits some of them. The repertoire includes about 40,000 clones, approximately 82% of them detected once, and 3.5% to 5% sits in the top ten. Antigens for these TCRs are unknown. Sequencing was performed on naive CD4+ T cells from PBMCs, cultured in vitro. Subset indicated: naive CD4+ T cells isolated by negative enrichment. Every receptor here comes from an adult with COVID-19.

This sequence joins TRBV19 and TRBJ2-2; D not certain. The CDR3 spans 13 residues. Trimming pared 3 bases from V and 5 bases from J, leaving 7 bases between. Germline V gene lookup returns CDR1 LNHDA and CDR2 SQIVND (reference sequence). The CDR3 loop reads CASSIGPTGELFF. The CDR3 DNA is TGTGCCAGTAGTATTGGGCCTACCGGGGAGCTGTTTTTT. Using reference TRBV19 and TRBJ2-2 for the parts outside the CDR3, the full variable domain is DGGITQSPKYLFRKEGQNVTLSCEQNLNHDAMYWYRQDPGQGLRLIYYSQIVNDFQKGDIAEGYSVSREKKESFPLTVTSAQKNPTAFYLCASSIGPTGELFFGEGSRLTVL.

The chain has TRBV4-2 and TRBJ2-1; TRBD2 matches 11 bases. Germline values: CDR1 LGHNA, CDR2 YNFKEQ. Trimming took 0 bases from V and 7 from J; bases not matched to a gene: 5. The CDR3 runs to 16 residues. The DNA of the CDR3 is TGTGCCAGCAGCCAAGATTCGGCTAGCGGGAGGAATGAGCAGTTCTTC. As protein: CASSQDSASGRNEQFF.

This clone was observed a single time. V gene TRBV4-3 combines with J gene TRBJ2-3; 9 positions agree with TRBD2. Germline V lookup: CDR1 LGHNA, CDR2 YSLEER. CDR3 length equals 16 residues. After removal of 7 bases from V and 2 bases from J, the junction contained 10 bases not matched to a gene. The CDR3 DNA sequence: TGCGCCAGCACCGACGGGACTAGCATGATCACAGATACGCAGTATTTT. It yields the protein CASTDGTSMITDTQYF.

The chain uses TRBV3-1 (or the pseudogene TRBV3-2) and TRBJ2-1; no reliable D call. The germline V and J ends were trimmed by 3 bases and 7 bases, with 4 bases remaining between them. This CDR3 has 11 residues. Per germline, CDR1 LGHDT and CDR2 YNNKEL (reference sequence). CDR3 region: CASSQLNEQFF. Written as DNA, the CDR3 is TGTGCCAGCAGCCAGTTAAATGAGCAGTTCTTC.

In this sample, this clone turned up a few times. The chain has TRBV30 and TRBJ2-2, with D tentatively TRBD1 (6 bases). This CDR3 has 12 amino acids. Germline V gene data show CDR1 as GTSNPN and CDR2 as SVGIG (reference sequence). V dropped 6 bases and J dropped 4 bases, with 9 bases sitting between them. CDR3: CACWGPTGELFF. CDR3 bases: TGTGCCTGCTGGGGGCCCACCGGGGAGCTGTTTTTT.

This chain links TRBV4-3 with TRBJ2-1; TRBD2 aligns across 14 bases. Germline lookup yields CDR1 LGHNA and CDR2 YSLEER. V was clipped by 6 bases and J by 16 bases; unmatched bases: 11. This CDR3 is built from 14 residues. The chain's CDR3 is CASRSGTSGSRGFF. CDR3 nucleotide sequence: TGCGCCAGCAGATCCGGGACTAGCGGGAGTCGGGGATTCTTC.

The chain carries TRBV3-1 (or the pseudogene TRBV3-2) and TRBJ1-1, with D tentatively TRBD1 (5 bases). The V end was cut by 7 bases, the J end by 3 bases, with 15 bases between. This CDR3 region has 14 residues. The V gene's germline CDR1 is LGHDT and CDR2 YNNKEL (reference sequence). The DNA of the CDR3 is TGTGCCAGCAACTCGTTAACCAGGGACACTGAAGCTTTCTTT. Amino acids: CASNSLTRDTEAFF.

The chain has TRBV20-1 and TRBJ2-1; 8 bases line up with TRBD2. CDR3 length equals 14 residues. J gave up 2 bases and V 3 bases, and 3 bases lay outside the gene matches. Germline V lookup: CDR1 DFQATT, CDR2 SNEGSKA (reference sequence). For the CDR3, the DNA is TGCAGTGCTAGTGATAGCGGGACCTACAATGAGCAGTTCTTC. Translating gives CSASDSGTYNEQFF.

V usage is TRBV12-3 or TRBV12-4 and J usage is TRBJ2-5; TRBD2 agrees at 7 bases. The CDR3 has 13 residues. The V gene end was trimmed by 6 bases and the J gene end by 1 base; junction bases not matched to a gene: 2. The CDR3 here is CASSLAVQETQYF. In DNA form, the CDR3 reads TGTGCCAGCAGCCTAGCGGTCCAAGAGACCCAGTACTTC.

The rearrangement joins TRBV18 to TRBJ1-4; D is uncertain. V was trimmed by 1 base and J by 0 bases, leaving 18 bases between them. The CDR3 extends over 19 amino acids. The V gene's germline CDR1 is KGHSH and CDR2 LQKENI. CDR3 protein: CASSPQAADVVTTNEKLFF. The DNA of the CDR3 is TGTGCCAGCTCACCACAGGCAGCGGATGTTGTTACAACTAATGAAAAACTGTTTTTT.

This clone was seen a few times. This chain connects TRBV6-5 to TRBJ2-7, with TRBD1 as a possible D gene (6 bases). The CDR3 sequence is 15 residues long. Trimming shortened V by 2 bases and J by 4 bases, and 15 bases separated the two germline ends. Germline V gene lookup returns CDR1 MNHEY and CDR2 SVGAGI. DNA of the CDR3: TGTGCCAGCAGTTACGCAGGGGATCGAAGATACGAGCAGTACTTC. It specifies CASSYAGDRRYEQYF.

The chain recombines TRBV28 with TRBJ1-6; possible D gene TRBD1, 6 bases. Between the trimmed V and J ends, which lost 5 bases and 3 bases, there was a span of 14 bases. CDR1 is MDHEN, CDR2 SYDVKM, per germline. CDR3 size: 16 residues. DNA of the CDR3: TGTGCCAGCAGTCCTCACCCCAGGGGCTATAATTCACCCCTCCACTTT. Translated, it gives CASSPHPRGYNSPLHF.

This clone was counted a single time. The chain combines TRBV2 with TRBJ1-3, with D unresolved. The CDR3 is made up of 15 amino acids. Looked up from germline, CDR1 is SNHLY and CDR2 is FYNNEI. Trimming took 6 bases from V and 0 from J, leaving 12 bases between them. The CDR3 protein is CASRSHSNSGNTIYF. The DNA for the CDR3 is TGTGCCAGCAGAAGTCACAGCAACTCTGGAAACACCATATATTTT.

The chain links TRBV2 to TRBJ1-1, with no clear D. The V and J ends lost 7 bases and 1 base respectively, with 10 bases between them. This CDR3 has 13 residues. The V gene's germline CDR1 is SNHLY and CDR2 FYNNEI. The CDR3 nucleotides read TGTGCCAGCACTAGGAGACAGAACACTGAAGCTTTCTTT. Residues: CASTRRQNTEAFF.

Only a few counts were recorded for this clone. This chain links TRBV19 with TRBJ2-7, with D possibly being TRBD2 (5 bases). The germline V and J ends were trimmed by 5 bases and 2 bases, with 10 bases remaining between them. The CDR3 totals 13 residues. Germline assignment: CDR1 LNHDA and CDR2 SQIVND (reference sequence). The CDR3 spells CASSPGNPYEQYF. The CDR3 DNA is TGTGCCAGTAGTCCCGGGAATCCCTACGAGCAGTACTTC.

The chain combines TRBV20-1 with TRBJ2-3; the D is unclear. The CDR3 has 11 amino acids. Trimming pared 7 bases from V and 6 bases from J, leaving 11 bases between. Per the germline V gene, CDR1 is DFQATT and CDR2 is SNEGSKA (reference sequence). Here the CDR3 DNA reads TGCAGTGTCGAAGTTATTGATACGCAGTATTTT. This encodes CSVEVIDTQYF.

DNA of the CDR3: TGTGCCAGCAGTTACGCCCCGTGGTTGCGGGAGGTCTACGAGCAGTACTTC. Translating gives CASSYAPWLREVYEQYF. The V and J genes are TRBV6-2 or TRBV6-3 and TRBJ2-7, with TRBD2 identical over 8 bases. The germline CDR1 and CDR2 sequences are MNHEY and SVGEGT. The CDR3 consists of 17 residues. With 2 bases clipped from V and 3 bases from J, the junction kept 12 bases outside the gene matches.

This chain connects TRBV27 to TRBJ2-6; TRBD1 matches at 8 bases. Germline V gene lookup returns CDR1 MNHEY and CDR2 SMNVEV (reference sequence). V was pared by 6 bases and J by 0 bases, with 7 bases of the junction left unmatched. The CDR3 extends over 17 amino acids. CDR3 nucleotide sequence: TGTGCCAGCAGATTGACAGGGGCTAACTCTGGGGCCAACGTCCTGACTTTC. This gives the protein CASRLTGANSGANVLTF.

V gene TRBV4-1 combines with J gene TRBJ2-7, with TRBD1 matching over 8 bases. The CDR3 has 14 amino acids. Germline values: CDR1 MGHRA, CDR2 YSYEKL. With 3 bases clipped from V and 3 bases from J, the junction kept 4 bases outside the gene matches. The CDR3 DNA reads TGCGCCAGCAGCCACCCGGACAGGGACTACGAGCAGTACTTC. Translating it yields CASSHPDRDYEQYF.

The chain joins TRBV7-2 to TRBJ2-5, with 7 bases identical to TRBD2. The germline CDR1 and CDR2 sequences are SGHTA and FQGNSA. With 3 bases clipped from V and 4 bases from J, the junction kept 5 bases outside the gene matches. This CDR3 region has 14 residues. CDR3 in DNA: TGTGCCAGCAGCTTGTATTTAGCGGGAGAGACCCAGTACTTC. It yields the protein CASSLYLAGETQYF.

The gene calls are TRBV10-3 and TRBJ2-1, with TRBD2 matching over 11 bases. Per germline, CDR1 ENHRY and CDR2 SYGVKD. After removal of 4 bases from V and 2 bases from J, the junction contained 7 bases not matched to a gene. This CDR3 is 17 amino acids long. The CDR3 DNA sequence: TGTGCCATCAGTGGGTTAGCGGGAGGGGGGACCTACAATGAGCAGTTCTTC. Translating it yields CAISGLAGGGTYNEQFF.

In DNA, the CDR3 is TGTGCCAGCAGTGGAACTAGCGGTAACTACGAGCAGTACTTC. This gives the protein CASSGTSGNYEQYF. The chain is built from TRBV6-2 or TRBV6-3 and TRBJ2-7, with TRBD2 matching 8 bases. Losses at the gene ends were 5 bases for V and 3 bases for J; bases not matched to a gene: 6. The germline CDR1 and CDR2 sequences are MNHEY and SVGEGT. The CDR3 runs to 14 residues.

The chain carries TRBV7-9 and TRBJ2-5, with D unresolved. The CDR3 covers 14 residues. Between the trimmed V and J ends, which lost 5 bases and 0 bases, there was a span of 10 bases. Per the germline V gene, CDR1 is SEHNR and CDR2 is FQNEAQ (reference sequence). CDR3 coding DNA: TGTGCCAGCAGCCCAACTACGGACCAAGAGACCCAGTACTTC. Translation gives CASSPTTDQETQYF.

The rearrangement joins TRBV27 to TRBJ2-7; D may be TRBD1 or TRBD2 (5 bases each). The CDR3 has 15 residues. The V gene's germline CDR1 is MNHEY and CDR2 SMNVEV (reference sequence). Trimming left V 3 bases short and J 2 bases short, with 14 bases between. CDR3 in DNA: TGTGCCAGCAGTTTGGCTCAGGGAGTCCCCTACGAGCAGTACTTC. Translating it yields CASSLAQGVPYEQYF.

The chain links TRBV28 to TRBJ2-3, with 8 bases lining up with TRBD1. V was pared by 5 bases and J by 3 bases, with 7 bases of the junction left unmatched. The germline V gene has CDR1 MDHEN and CDR2 SYDVKM. The CDR3 runs to 15 residues. CDR3 amino acids: CASSPQRTGTDTQYF. The CDR3 region has the DNA TGTGCCAGCAGTCCCCAGAGGACAGGGACAGATACGCAGTATTTT.

V gene TRBV5-1 combines with J gene TRBJ2-7, with 9 bases lining up with TRBD2. The germline CDR1 and CDR2 sequences are SGHRS and YFSETQ. The CDR3 has 15 residues. Losses at the gene ends were 3 bases for V and 4 bases for J; bases not matched to a gene: 8. In DNA form, the CDR3 reads TGCGCCAGCAGCTCGCTAGCGGGATCTTTTTACGAGCAGTACTTC. Protein sequence: CASSSLAGSFYEQYF. Together with reference TRBV5-1 and TRBJ2-7, the CDR3 gives the full variable domain: KAGVTQTPRYLIKTRGQQVTLSCSPISGHRSVSWYQQTPGQGLQFLFEYFSETQRNKGNFPGRFSGRQFSNSRSEMNVSTLELGDSALYLCASSSLAGSFYEQYFGPGTRLTVT.